The 32 T cell receptor beta chains given below trace back to one sample, sequenced in a study of shared clonotypes between healthy human individuals. Naive CD8 cells, CD45RO-negative and positively selected for CCR7, excluded terminally differentiated effector memory CD45RA+ cells. Using immunoSEQ multiplex PCR, the repertoire was profiled, and TCRdb retains in-frame clones only, with some absent. The data show about 2,200,000 clones, approximately 94% seen once. Sequencing was carried out using naive CD8+ T cells from PBMCs. Receptors were obtained from a man younger than 35 in good health. Some clones in this sample may be carry-over from other donors' samples.

This clone was counted once. This sequence joins TRBV18 and TRBJ2-3, with TRBD2 identical over 13 bases. This CDR3 contains 17 residues. Germline V lookup: CDR1 KGHSH, CDR2 LQKENI. V lost 4 bases and J lost 2; bases outside the gene matches: 6. CDR3 DNA: TGTGCCAGCTCACTGACGGGACTAGCGGGACCCACAGATACGCAGTATTTT. Translation gives CASSLTGLAGPTDTQYF.

The V gene is TRBV9, the J gene TRBJ1-2; no clear D. Germline assignment: CDR1 SGDLS and CDR2 YYNGEE. The CDR3 is 14 amino acids. V lost 0 bases, J lost 4 bases, and 10 bases lay in between. The CDR3 coding sequence is TGTGCCAGCAGCGTAGAAGGCATCCCCTATGGCTACACCTTC. Protein sequence: CASSVEGIPYGYTF.

The J gene is TRBJ1-1, the V gene TRBV29-1; D uncertain. V shed 4 bases and J shed 4 bases, with 7 bases lying between them. The CDR3 consists of 11 residues. CDR1 is SQVTM, CDR2 ANQGSEA, per germline. CDR3 nucleotides: TGCAGCGTTGGCCAGTCCACTGAAGCTTTCTTT. Protein: CSVGQSTEAFF.

The CDR3 coding sequence is TGTGCCAGCAGCTTTAGGCCTTCCAGCGGGAGGAGCGGCGAGCAGTACTTC. The encoded protein is CASSFRPSSGRSGEQYF. The V gene is TRBV5-5, the J gene TRBJ2-7; TRBD2 agrees at 9 bases. V dropped 2 bases and J dropped 6; count of bases not matched to a gene: 15. The CDR3 covers 17 residues. The germline V gene encodes CDR1 SGHKS and CDR2 YYEKEE (reference sequence).

The gene calls are TRBV5-1 and TRBJ1-5; 8 bases map to TRBD1. V was pared by 0 bases and J by 4 bases, with 6 bases of the junction left unmatched. Germline CDR1 SGHRS, CDR2 YFSETQ. The CDR3 is 16 residues long. The CDR3 spells CASSLEAGGRNQPQHF. Written as DNA, the CDR3 is TGCGCCAGCAGCTTGGAGGCAGGGGGCAGAAATCAGCCCCAGCATTTT.

The J gene is TRBJ1-4, the V gene TRBV11-2; D is perhaps TRBD1 (5 bases). The V end was cut by 6 bases, the J end by 4 bases, with 18 bases between. The CDR3 contains 16 residues. CDR1 is SGHAT and CDR2 is FQNNGV in the germline V gene. The CDR3 nucleotides read TGTGCCAGCAGGGGCAGGGATGGCGGGATTAATGAAAAACTGTTTTTT. This codes for CASRGRDGGINEKLFF.

V gene TRBV6-6 combines with J gene TRBJ2-7, with D tentatively TRBD1 (5 bases). The CDR3 spans 13 residues. Germline CDR1 and CDR2: MNHNY and SVGAGI (reference sequence). V gave up 5 bases and J gave up 0 bases, with 8 bases separating them. CDR3: CASSTTVSYEQYF. In DNA, the CDR3 is TGTGCCAGCAGTACGACAGTCTCCTACGAGCAGTACTTC.

To note about this clone: Distinct nucleotide sequences in the sample also encode this CDR3. The chain employs TRBV27 and TRBJ2-7; 10 bases line up with TRBD1. Germline CDR1 MNHEY, CDR2 SMNVEV (reference sequence). The CDR3 contains 15 residues. J gave up 3 bases and V 4 bases, and 6 bases lay outside the gene matches. Here the CDR3 DNA reads TGTGCCAGCAGTTCCCCGGGACAGGGGTTCTACGAGCAGTACTTC. Amino acids: CASSSPGQGFYEQYF.

The V and J genes are TRBV4-1 and TRBJ1-3, with no clear D. Germline assignment: CDR1 MGHRA and CDR2 YSYEKL. There are 14 residues in the CDR3. V lost 8 bases, J lost 2 bases, and 13 bases lay in between. Written as DNA, the CDR3 is TGCGCCAGCGGGTATAAGGGAACTGGAAACACCATATATTTT. Translated: CASGYKGTGNTIYF.

The rearrangement joins TRBV11-2 to TRBJ2-1, with 8 bases fitting TRBD2. CDR1 is SGHAT and CDR2 is FQNNGV in the germline V gene. The junction had 9 bases not matched to a gene; V was cut back by 5 bases and J by 3 bases. The CDR3 totals 16 residues. In nucleotides, the CDR3 is TGTGCCAGCAGCATGGGACTAGAACTTCTCTACAATGAGCAGTTCTTC. It codes for CASSMGLELLYNEQFF.

The chain recombines TRBV6-1 with TRBJ2-7; 7 nucleotides agree with TRBD2. Germline-derived CDR1 and CDR2 are MNHNS and SASEGT. Germline trimming cut 5 bases from V and 4 bases from J; bases unmatched to any gene: 8. The CDR3 sequence is 14 residues long. CDR3 sequence: CASSIGTTTYEQYF. The CDR3 DNA reads as TGTGCCAGCAGTATTGGGACTACTACTTACGAGCAGTACTTC.

This chain uses TRBV6-1 with TRBJ2-7; tentative D call: TRBD2 (5 bases). Germline lookup yields CDR1 MNHNS and CDR2 SASEGT. CDR3 length: 15 residues. Trimming pared 4 bases from V and 4 bases from J, leaving 17 bases between. CDR3 nucleotide sequence: TGTGCCAGCAGTGCTCGGGGTTCAAGTACTTACGAGCAGTACTTC. Encoded protein: CASSARGSSTYEQYF.

This rearrangement joins TRBV5-5 to TRBJ2-2; D tentatively fits TRBD1 or TRBD2 (5 bases each). The V end lost 3 bases, the J end lost 6 bases, and 12 bases lay between the germline ends. This CDR3 contains 14 residues. Germline CDR1 is SGHKS and CDR2 is YYEKEE (reference sequence). CDR3 amino acids: CASSSRGTSGELFF. Here the CDR3 DNA reads TGTGCCAGCAGCTCACGAGGGACCTCCGGGGAGCTGTTTTTT.

This clone was seen only once. The chain employs TRBV7-3 and TRBJ1-4; D is undetermined. Trimming stripped 2 bases from V and 3 bases from J, with 10 bases between. Germline values: CDR1 SGHTA, CDR2 FQGTGA. This CDR3 comprises 15 residues. This CDR3 reads CASSLSSLANEKLFF. As DNA, the CDR3 is TGTGCCAGCAGCTTATCGTCCCTGGCTAATGAAAAACTGTTTTTT.

CDR3 bases: TGTGCCAGCAGCTCGGGACAGGAAACATACGAGCAGTACTTC. Protein product: CASSSGQETYEQYF. This chain joins TRBV27 and TRBJ2-7; TRBD1 matches at 8 bases. V dropped 6 bases and J dropped 4; count of bases not matched to a gene: 8. The CDR3 is made up of 14 amino acids. CDR1 is MNHEY and CDR2 is SMNVEV in the germline V gene (reference sequence).

This chain links TRBV27 with TRBJ2-3; no definite D call. Trimming removed 3 bases from V and 6 bases from J, with 7 bases in between. The length of the CDR3 is 12 residues. Germline assignment: CDR1 MNHEY and CDR2 SMNVEV (reference sequence). This CDR3 is CASSFLWDTQYF. The CDR3 DNA reads as TGTGCCAGCAGTTTCCTTTGGGATACGCAGTATTTT.

The rearrangement links TRBV6-1 to TRBJ1-5, with a weak D call TRBD1 (6 bases). Germline-derived CDR1 and CDR2 are MNHNS and SASEGT. The CDR3 length is 13 residues. The V end was cut by 6 bases, the J end by 6 bases, with 12 bases between. DNA of the CDR3: TGTGCCAGCAGCGACCCAGGGGTTCAGCCCCAGCATTTT. This sequence encodes CASSDPGVQPQHF.

This chain uses TRBV9 with TRBJ2-7, with a weak D call TRBD2 (5 bases). The CDR3 has 12 residues. Germline V gives CDR1 SGDLS, CDR2 YYNGEE. The ends were cut back, 3 bases at V and 7 bases at J, with 11 bases in the middle. The CDR3 is CASSATTGEQYF. CDR3 nucleotides: TGTGCCAGCAGCGCAACGACGGGGGAGCAGTACTTC.

The V gene is TRBV10-3, the J gene TRBJ2-7; D perhaps matches TRBD2 (6 bases). Per the germline V gene, CDR1 is ENHRY and CDR2 is SYGVKD. Trimming cost V 0 bases and J 4 bases, with 16 bases left between them. The CDR3 loop spans 16 amino acids. The CDR3 loop is CAISESSSREPYEQYF. CDR3 sequence (DNA): TGTGCCATCAGTGAGTCGTCTTCGCGGGAACCTTACGAGCAGTACTTC.

This chain connects TRBV19 to TRBJ2-1; D gene unclear. There are 13 residues in the CDR3. The V gene lost 6 bases and the J gene lost 3 bases, with 9 bases spanning the gap. Germline CDR1 reads LNHDA; CDR2 reads SQIVND (reference sequence). The CDR3 here is CASSPIFYNEQFF. In DNA, the CDR3 is TGTGCCAGTAGCCCTATATTCTACAATGAGCAGTTCTTC.

The chain employs TRBV27 and TRBJ1-1; D is unclear. This CDR3 spans 16 amino acids. The V end lost 1 base, the J end lost 3 bases, and 15 bases lay between the germline ends. Germline loops: CDR1 MNHEY, CDR2 SMNVEV (reference sequence). The CDR3 nucleotides are TGTGCCAGCAGTTTATTAGGGATGTTGGGCGACACTGAAGCTTTCTTT. It is translated as CASSLLGMLGDTEAFF.

The CDR3 DNA reads as TGTGCCAGCAGCCAAGAATTGGGGACAGGGAAAAGAGATGGCTACACCTTC. This encodes CASSQELGTGKRDGYTF. The chain is built from TRBV4-2 and TRBJ1-2; the match to TRBD1 covers 9 bases. This CDR3 is 17 amino acids long. The germline V gene encodes CDR1 LGHNA and CDR2 YNFKEQ. V was clipped by 0 bases and J by 6 bases; unmatched bases: 11.

The CDR3 bases are TGTGCCAGCAGTTACTCTCGGCAGCCCAAAAACATTCAGTACTTC. Protein sequence: CASSYSRQPKNIQYF. The V call is TRBV6-5, the J call TRBJ2-4; D gene uncertain. There are 15 residues in the CDR3. Germline lookup yields CDR1 MNHEY and CDR2 SVGAGI. The germline V and J ends were trimmed by 0 bases and 2 bases, with 8 bases remaining between them.

The gene calls are TRBV13 and TRBJ2-7; TRBD2 agrees at 10 bases. The CDR3 has 14 amino acids. V was clipped by 6 bases and J by 3 bases; unmatched bases: 5. The germline V gene has CDR1 PRHDT and CDR2 FYEKMQ (reference sequence). The CDR3 nucleotides read TGTGCCAGCAGTTTAAGCGGGAGGGTCTACGAGCAGTACTTC. Amino acids: CASSLSGRVYEQYF.

The V call is TRBV2, the J call TRBJ1-5, with a possible D match to TRBD1 (6 bases). The CDR3 is 15 amino acids. The germline V gene encodes CDR1 SNHLY and CDR2 FYNNEI. Between the trimmed V and J ends, which lost 2 bases and 4 bases, there was a span of 12 bases. Written as DNA, the CDR3 is TGTGCCAGCAGTGAACACAGGGTCGGGAATCAGCCCCAGCATTTT. This codes for CASSEHRVGNQPQHF.

The genes are TRBV7-3 and TRBJ2-2, with no clear D. The CDR3 length is 13 residues. The V gene's germline CDR1 is SGHTA and CDR2 FQGTGA. Trimming shortened V by 4 bases and J by 5 bases, and 8 bases separated the two germline ends. CDR3 nucleotide sequence: TGTGCCAGCAGCTCCCTGATGACCGGGGAGCTGTTTTTT. It yields the protein CASSSLMTGELFF.

This sequence joins TRBV25-1 and TRBJ1-1; 7 positions agree with TRBD1. The CDR3 runs to 15 residues. The ends lost 2 bases at V and 3 bases at J; junction bases unmatched: 6. CDR1 and CDR2 from the germline V gene are MGHDK and SYGVNS. CDR3 protein: CASSEIQGGDTEAFF. CDR3 sequence (DNA): TGTGCCAGCAGTGAAATCCAGGGGGGGGACACTGAAGCTTTCTTT.

V is TRBV27 and J is TRBJ2-7, with D tentatively TRBD1 (5 bases). The CDR3 totals 12 residues. V lost 7 bases to trimming and J lost 3 bases, with 10 bases between them. Germline values: CDR1 MNHEY, CDR2 SMNVEV (reference sequence). The CDR3 DNA follows: TGTGCCAGCACCCCAGACAGCTACGAGCAGTACTTC. Translated: CASTPDSYEQYF.

The rearrangement uses TRBV29-1 and TRBJ2-1; 15 bases match TRBD2. CDR3 size: 18 residues. Germline values: CDR1 SQVTM, CDR2 ANQGSEA. Losses at the gene ends were 8 bases for V and 1 base for J; bases not matched to a gene: 12. This chain's CDR3 is CSLEGLAGGPASYNEQFF. In DNA form, the CDR3 reads TGCAGCCTCGAGGGACTAGCGGGAGGTCCCGCTTCCTACAATGAGCAGTTCTTC.

V usage is TRBV11-3 and J usage is TRBJ2-7; unclear D gene. CDR1 and CDR2 from the germline V gene are SGHNT and YENEEA. The CDR3 is 13 amino acids. The V end was cut by 5 bases, the J end by 2 bases, with 10 bases between. The CDR3 nucleotides read TGTGCCAGCAGCCCCGGACGGGCCTACGAGCAGTACTTC. It codes for CASSPGRAYEQYF.

This chain links TRBV7-9 with TRBJ1-2; D call uncertain. The CDR3 runs 17 residues. V lost 5 bases and J lost 7, with 26 bases in between. The germline V gene encodes CDR1 SEHNR and CDR2 FQNEAQ (reference sequence). The CDR3 DNA follows: TGTGCCAGCAGCCCGGCCCTCATGGACCCCGGTGATGGTGGCTACACCTTC. Its translation: CASSPALMDPGDGGYTF.

The rearrangement joins TRBV15 to TRBJ1-3; 7 nucleotides align to TRBD1. The length of the CDR3 is 16 residues. CDR1 and CDR2 from the germline V gene are LNHNV and YYDKDF (reference sequence). With V trimmed by 5 bases and J by 0 bases, 7 bases remained unmatched. The CDR3 DNA is TGTGCCACCAGCGGCCCGGGACAGCCCTCTGGAAACACCATATATTTT. Translation: CATSGPGQPSGNTIYF.